A single sample gave rise to the 27 T cell receptor beta chains below, sequenced in a study of spatial heterogeneity in lung cancer (dated by TCRdb to the late 2010s). The sample's time point label, decoded: sample taken at primary tumor resection. Whole RNA extracted from tumor and nontumor lung tissue, or from cryopreserved PBMC samples, was used for TCR sequencing without cell sorting. Library construction relied on 5' RACE. The sequencer listed for this sample is NextSeq 500. The raw public reads went through TCRdb reprocessing: fastp at Q25, MiXCR clone calling, in-frame beta chains kept. Identical CDR3 protein sequences are pooled into one entry, listed with their most common genes and DNA. Here the sample has some 83,000 distinct CDR3 sequences; approximately 18% occur a single time. The top ten constitute roughly 6.2% of the sample. This material consisted of PBMCs, taken at surgery. The receptors shown here come from a male donor with early-stage non-small cell lung cancer.

This sequence joins TRBV5-6 and TRBJ1-2; the D gene is possibly TRBD1 (6 bases). Germline-derived CDR1 and CDR2 are SGHDT and YYEEEE. Trimming stripped 4 bases from V and 1 base from J, with 17 bases between. This CDR3 contains 16 residues. CDR3 region: CASSLKTGAFNYGYTF. In DNA, the CDR3 is TGTGCCAGCAGCCTTAAGACAGGCGCCTTTAACTATGGCTACACCTTC.

This clonotype was counted only a few times. J is TRBJ2-3 and V is TRBV5-4, with 10 bases that match TRBD2. Trimming took 0 bases from V and 5 from J; bases not matched to a gene: 9. Per the germline V gene, CDR1 is SGHNT and CDR2 is YYREEE (reference sequence). The CDR3 sequence is 17 residues long. CDR3: CASSLGLAGAQGDTQYF. CDR3 nucleotides: TGTGCCAGCAGCTTGGGGCTAGCGGGGGCACAAGGAGATACGCAGTATTTT.

This clonotype appeared a few times. This chain connects TRBV28 to TRBJ1-5; TRBD1 agrees at 7 bases. This CDR3 contains 13 residues. Germline CDR1 is MDHEN and CDR2 is SYDVKM. V trimming: 8 bases; J trimming: 3 bases; junction bases outside the gene matches: 4. The DNA for the CDR3 is TGTGCCAGCTACAGGGGTTACAATCAGCCCCAGCATTTT. Translation gives CASYRGYNQPQHF.

This clonotype appeared a few times. V and J are TRBV7-8 and TRBJ2-1, with 8 bases identical to TRBD2. Germline V lookup: CDR1 SGHVS, CDR2 FQNEAQ. V was pared by 7 bases and J by 10 bases, with 15 bases of the junction left unmatched. The CDR3 runs to 15 residues. The CDR3: CASNLGTRGQEEQFF. The DNA for the CDR3 is TGTGCCAGCAACCTGGGGACTAGAGGTCAAGAAGAGCAGTTCTTC.

This clonotype was seen a handful of times. The chain has TRBV6-6 and TRBJ1-5; D ambiguous. Germline V CDR1 and CDR2: MNHNY, SVGAGI (reference sequence). V was clipped by 2 bases and J by 8 bases, with 7 bases between them. This CDR3 spans 12 amino acids. This CDR3 is CASSYGLEPQHF. CDR3 nucleotides: TGTGCCAGCAGTTACGGTTTAGAGCCCCAGCATTTT.

The rearrangement links TRBV4-1 to TRBJ1-2; no clear D. The germline V and J ends were trimmed by 0 bases and 5 bases, with 10 bases remaining between them. CDR1 MGHRA and CDR2 YSYEKL come from the germline V gene. The CDR3 covers 14 residues. CDR3 region: CASSQDYTSYGYTF. The CDR3 nucleotides are TGCGCCAGCAGCCAAGACTACACCTCTTATGGCTACACCTTC.

This clonotype has ten or more counts. The rearrangement links TRBV29-1 to TRBJ2-4; D is ambiguous. V lost 6 bases to trimming and J lost 5 bases, with 14 bases between them. Germline V gene lookup returns CDR1 SQVTM and CDR2 ANQGSEA. The CDR3 is 13 amino acids. For the CDR3, the DNA is TGCAGCGTCTTAGGATCCGGGCAAAACATTCAGTACTTC. Translation: CSVLGSGQNIQYF.

The chain is built from TRBV20-1 and TRBJ1-3; D possibly corresponds to TRBD1 (5 bases). This CDR3 region has 15 residues. Germline V gives CDR1 DFQATT, CDR2 SNEGSKA (reference sequence). Trimming removed 2 bases at V and 2 bases at J, with 13 bases between. DNA for the CDR3: TGCAGTGCTAGAACTAGTGAAGGGGCTGGAAACACCATATATTTT. Protein: CSARTSEGAGNTIYF.

The chain joins TRBV19 to TRBJ2-1; TRBD2 matches 10 bases. The CDR3 sequence is 18 residues long. The V and J ends lost 1 base and 2 bases, in that order; junction bases with no gene match: 8. Germline CDR1 LNHDA, CDR2 SQIVND (reference sequence). This CDR3 is CASSIGYSGGAPYNEQFF. The DNA for the CDR3 is TGTGCCAGTAGTATAGGCTACAGCGGGGGGGCCCCCTACAATGAGCAGTTCTTC.

This clonotype showed up many times. The chain recombines TRBV6-1 with TRBJ1-1; D not resolved. V lost 1 base to trimming and J lost 4 bases, with 4 bases between them. CDR1 and CDR2 (germline): MNHNS, SASEGT. The CDR3 length is 12 residues. The CDR3 here is CASSEESTEAFF. The DNA for the CDR3 is TGTGCCAGCAGTGAAGAAAGCACTGAAGCTTTCTTT.

This clonotype was detected ten times or more. This chain connects TRBV4-1 to TRBJ1-2, with 7 bases matching TRBD1. The CDR3 length is 15 residues. CDR1 is MGHRA, CDR2 YSYEKL, per germline. V dropped 5 bases and J dropped 1; count of bases not matched to a gene: 7. DNA for the CDR3: TGCGCCAGCAGCTCCGCCGGGACAGATAACTATGGCTACACCTTC. The encoded protein is CASSSAGTDNYGYTF.

The chain recombines TRBV20-1 with TRBJ2-3; 11 bases map to TRBD2. This CDR3 has 16 amino acids. V dropped 5 bases and J dropped 0; count of bases not matched to a gene: 7. The germline V gene has CDR1 DFQATT and CDR2 SNEGSKA (reference sequence). Written as DNA, the CDR3 is TGCAGTGCTCAGACTAGCGGGATTTTGAGCACAGATACGCAGTATTTT. It codes for CSAQTSGILSTDTQYF.

Ten or more counts support this clonotype. The rearrangement joins TRBV30 to TRBJ1-5, with a possible D match to TRBD1 (5 bases). CDR3 length equals 13 residues. The germline V and J ends were trimmed by 1 base and 7 bases, with 11 bases remaining between them. Germline V lookup: CDR1 GTSNPN, CDR2 SVGIG (reference sequence). The CDR3 sequence: CAWSAAEGQPQHF. CDR3 nucleotides: TGTGCCTGGAGTGCAGCGGAGGGGCAGCCCCAGCATTTT.

The sample holds many counts of this clonotype. The chain is built from TRBV5-1 and TRBJ1-4; TRBD1 aligns across 8 bases. The CDR3 has 15 residues. The trim removed 0 bases at V and 8 bases at J, leaving 6 bases unmatched. The germline gives CDR1 SGHRS, CDR2 YFSETQ. The CDR3 nucleotides are TGCGCCAGCAGCTTGGCCAGGACAGGGCAAGAAAAACTGTTTTTT. This sequence encodes CASSLARTGQEKLFF.

This clonotype has just a few counts. J is TRBJ1-5 and V is TRBV12-3 or TRBV12-4; D unclear. The CDR3 runs 13 residues. V was trimmed by 6 bases and J by 4 bases, leaving 10 bases between them. In nucleotides, the CDR3 is TGTGCCAGCAGGACCGGTGGGAATCAGCCCCAGCATTTT. Its translation is CASRTGGNQPQHF.

This clonotype was seen only a few times. The J gene is TRBJ1-2, the V gene TRBV27; perhaps TRBD1 as D (6 bases). Trimming shortened V by 3 bases and J by 8 bases, and 37 bases separated the two germline ends. This CDR3 region has 21 residues. CDR1 and CDR2 from the germline V gene are MNHEY and SMNVEV (reference sequence). CDR3 in amino acids: CASSFFRGAGAATKILRGYTF. CDR3 DNA: TGTGCCAGCAGTTTTTTCCGGGGAGCAGGGGCAGCCACCAAGATTTTGCGGGGCTACACCTTC.

The V and J genes are TRBV7-6 and TRBJ2-7; D perhaps matches TRBD1 (5 bases). The CDR3 spans 15 residues. CDR1 SGHVS and CDR2 FNYEAQ come from the germline V gene. V was cut by 1 base and J by 5 bases, with 15 bases left in between. The CDR3 loop is CASSLGGAATHEQYF. CDR3 coding DNA: TGTGCCAGCAGCTTAGGGGGCGCAGCTACTCACGAGCAGTACTTC.

This rearrangement joins TRBV18 to TRBJ1-1; 8 bases fit TRBD1. The junction had 4 bases not matched to a gene; V was cut back by 3 bases and J by 1 base. The CDR3 length is 15 residues. Germline V CDR1 and CDR2: KGHSH, LQKENI. CDR3 loop: CASSPPGGENTEAFF. DNA for the CDR3: TGTGCCAGCTCACCCCCAGGGGGCGAGAACACTGAAGCTTTCTTT.

J is TRBJ1-5 and V is TRBV28, with unresolved D. From germline, CDR1 is MDHEN and CDR2 SYDVKM. V was shortened by 5 bases and J by 1 base, with 3 bases between the two germline ends. The CDR3 totals 12 residues. CDR3 protein: CASSPSNQPQHF. DNA of the CDR3: TGTGCCAGCAGTCCCAGCAATCAGCCCCAGCATTTT.

In its sample, this clonotype was seen a few times. The chain has TRBV9 and TRBJ2-5, with TRBD2 as a possible D gene (5 bases). Trimming cost V 4 bases and J 1 base, with 17 bases left between them. This CDR3 spans 16 amino acids. CDR1 SGDLS and CDR2 YYNGEE come from the germline V gene. CDR3 amino acids: CASSPLSGGGQETQYF. CDR3 nucleotide sequence: TGTGCCAGCAGCCCCCTTAGTGGTGGAGGCCAAGAGACCCAGTACTTC.

The chain carries TRBV7-2 and TRBJ2-3; TRBD2 matches at 13 bases. V gave up 5 bases and J gave up 2 bases; unmatched junction bases: 10. This CDR3 has 18 residues. Germline lookup yields CDR1 SGHTA and CDR2 FQGNSA. Written as DNA, the CDR3 is TGTGCCAGCAGCACGGGCCGACTAGCGGGGGGATACACAGATACGCAGTATTTT. Residues: CASSTGRLAGGYTDTQYF.

This clonotype was seen at least ten times. The chain recombines TRBV5-6 with TRBJ2-7; 7 positions agree with TRBD1. Trimming took 4 bases from V and 3 from J; bases not matched to a gene: 7. CDR1 and CDR2 from the germline V gene are SGHDT and YYEEEE. This CDR3 has 14 amino acids. The CDR3, as DNA: TGTGCCAGCAGCCCACCTGGGACAGACTACGAGCAGTACTTC. Protein sequence: CASSPPGTDYEQYF.

There are a few counts of this clonotype. The V gene is TRBV10-2, the J gene TRBJ2-5; D assignment may be TRBD1 or TRBD2 (6 bases each). CDR1 and CDR2 from the germline V gene are WSHSY and SAAADI. This CDR3 region has 15 residues. V shed 0 bases and J shed 4 bases, with 12 bases lying between them. CDR3 DNA sequence: TGCGCCAGCAGTGAGTCGAGGGGGGCTAGAGAGACCCAGTACTTC. Residues: CASSESRGARETQYF.

J is TRBJ1-1 and V is TRBV20-1; no definite D call. This CDR3 has 13 amino acids. Trimming shortened V by 2 bases and J by 1 base, and 8 bases separated the two germline ends. CDR1 is DFQATT and CDR2 is SNEGSKA in the germline V gene (reference sequence). The CDR3 spells CSARRPGNTEAFF. The CDR3 nucleotides read TGCAGTGCTAGAAGACCGGGGAACACTGAAGCTTTCTTT.

J is TRBJ2-7 and V is TRBV20-1; TRBD1 might be the D (6 bases). The CDR3 length is 12 residues. Trimming stripped 6 bases from V and 1 base from J, with 10 bases between. Germline CDR1 and CDR2: DFQATT and SNEGSKA (reference sequence). CDR3 in DNA: TGCAGTGCCCTAGGACAGTCCTACGAGCAGTACTTC. It yields the protein CSALGQSYEQYF.

This clonotype was observed at least ten times. J is TRBJ2-1 and V is TRBV7-8; D remains unclear. The germline V gene has CDR1 SGHVS and CDR2 FQNEAQ. Trimming removed 5 bases at V and 6 bases at J, with 14 bases between. This CDR3 is built from 14 residues. CDR3 sequence (DNA): TGTGCCAGCAGCCCCCCCGGGCTTCCCAATGAGCAGTTCTTC. This gives the protein CASSPPGLPNEQFF.

This clonotype was seen a few times. This chain links TRBV11-2 with TRBJ2-3, with TRBD2 identical over 9 bases. The CDR3 sequence is 16 residues long. V trimming: 6 bases; J trimming: 7 bases; junction bases outside the gene matches: 14. Germline V gene lookup returns CDR1 SGHAT and CDR2 FQNNGV. Here the CDR3 DNA reads TGTGCCAGCAGACCCCCCGCTAGCGGGATTGGGAATACGCAGTATTTT. Residues: CASRPPASGIGNTQYF.